Listed here are 3 T cell receptor beta chains from one sample, sequenced in a study of blood T cell repertoires in COVID-19. Assay: immunoSEQ multiplex PCR; the TCRdb copy retains only in-frame clones and omits some. The table lists nearly 200,000 clones, over 75% of them singletons. Sequencing was performed on peripheral blood. The source is a woman in her thirties or forties who had recovered from COVID-19.

The V call is TRBV5-1, the J call TRBJ2-3, with 13 bases lining up with TRBD2. The CDR3 contains 16 residues. CDR1 SGHRS and CDR2 YFSETQ come from the germline V gene. V dropped 4 bases and J dropped 5; count of bases not matched to a gene: 7. CDR3 loop: CASSPGLAGEVDTQYF. The CDR3 DNA sequence: TGCGCCAGCAGCCCAGGACTAGCGGGAGAGGTAGATACGCAGTATTTT.

This rearrangement joins TRBV5-4 to TRBJ2-5; 12 positions match TRBD2. Trimming removed 3 bases from V and 3 bases from J; junction bases left unmatched: 3. This CDR3 is built from 15 residues. Germline loops: CDR1 SGHNT, CDR2 YYREEE (reference sequence). CDR3 sequence reads: CASSSGLAGKETQYF. The CDR3 region has the DNA TGTGCCAGCAGCTCGGGACTAGCGGGTAAAGAGACCCAGTACTTC.

CDR3 in amino acids: CASSRQGTDQPQHF. CDR3 coding DNA: TGTGCCAGCAGCCGACAGGGGACGGATCAGCCCCAGCATTTT. The rearrangement joins TRBV6-5 to TRBJ1-5; 8 bases align to TRBD1. CDR1 is MNHEY, CDR2 SVGAGI, per germline. Losses at the gene ends were 6 bases for V and 5 bases for J; bases not matched to a gene: 6. This CDR3 region has 14 residues.